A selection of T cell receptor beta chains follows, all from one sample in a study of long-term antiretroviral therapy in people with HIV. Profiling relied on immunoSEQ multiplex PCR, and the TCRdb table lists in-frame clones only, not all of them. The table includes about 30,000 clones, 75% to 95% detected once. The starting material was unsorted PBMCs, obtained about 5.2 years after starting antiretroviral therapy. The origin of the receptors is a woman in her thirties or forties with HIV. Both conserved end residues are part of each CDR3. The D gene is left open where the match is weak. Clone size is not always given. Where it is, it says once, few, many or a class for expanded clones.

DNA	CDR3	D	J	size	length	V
TGTGCCAGCAGCTTAGTAGCCCCTCCAAGAGATACGCAGTATTTT	CASSLVAPPRDTQYF	.	TRBJ2-3	.	15	TRBV11-3
TGTGCCAGCAGCCCCCGAGTGGGGTGGACTGAAGCTTTCTTT	CASSPRVGWTEAFF	.	TRBJ1-1	once	14	TRBV14
TGTGCCAGCGGAGCAAGGGGCGAGCAGTACTTC	CASGARGEQYF	.	TRBJ2-7	.	11	TRBV2
TGTGCCAGCAGAACAGGAGCAACTAATGAAAAACTGTTTTTT	CASRTGATNEKLFF	.	TRBJ1-4	.	14	TRBV2
TGTGCCAGCAGTTCTCTTTCCACCGGGGAGCTGTTTTTT	CASSSLSTGELFF	.	TRBJ2-2	.	13	TRBV27
TGTGCCAGCAGCCAAGAAGAATTTGGGACTAGCATGGATGAGCAGTTCTTC	CASSQEEFGTSMDEQFF	TRBD2	TRBJ2-1	.	17	TRBV14
TGTGCCACCAGCGGCGGGGTGATGGGTCAGCCCCAGCATTTT	CATSGGVMGQPQHF	.	TRBJ1-5	.	14	TRBV15
TGCGCCAGCAGCTTGCGGGGACTGAACACTGAAGCTTTCTTT	CASSLRGLNTEAFF	.	TRBJ1-1	.	14	TRBV5-1
TGTGCCAGCAGACAAACGTACGACAGGGGAGGCGGCTACACCTTC	CASRQTYDRGGGYTF	TRBD1	TRBJ1-2	.	15	TRBV5-4
TGTGCCTGGACACCTTTCAACAATGAAGCTTTCTTT	CAWTPFNNEAFF	.	TRBJ1-1	.	12	TRBV30
TGTGCCAGCAGTCCTCCAGGGGAGCAGTACTTC	CASSPPGEQYF	.	TRBJ2-7	.	11	TRBV27
TGTGCCAGCAGTTACTCGTACATTGAGGGACAACTCTTC	CASSYSYIEGQLF	.	TRBJ2-7	.	13	TRBV6-5
TGTGCCAGCAGCTTTAGTGGAACCCAAGCCTACGAGCAGTACTTC	CASSFSGTQAYEQYF	.	TRBJ2-7	once	15	TRBV11-2
TGTGCCAGCAGCTTGTGGGGGAATGAGCAGTTCTTC	CASSLWGNEQFF	.	TRBJ2-1	.	12	TRBV5-8
TGTGCCAGCAGCTTACGGGGGTGGGGTAGGACTAATGAAAAACTGTTTTTT	CASSLRGWGRTNEKLFF	.	TRBJ1-4	once	17	TRBV7-9
TGTGCCAGCAGCGTAGCTACGTCTAGCGGGGTGGGAGAGCAGTACTTC	CASSVATSSGVGEQYF	TRBD2	TRBJ2-7	few	16	TRBV9
TGTGCCAGCCACGGCCAGCGGGGGTCTAGCTCCTACAATGAGCAGTTCTTC	CASHGQRGSSSYNEQFF	TRBD2	TRBJ2-1	.	17	TRBV19
TGTGCCAGCAGTTACTCGCGGGACAGGGCCCCTTCTTTT	CASSYSRDRAPSF	TRBD1	TRBJ2-3	.	13	TRBV6-5
TGTGCCAGCAGCAAAACAAAGGACAGTTTCTTCGGGTCCTACTATGGCTACACCTTC	CASSKTKDSFFGSYYGYTF	.	TRBJ1-2	.	19	TRBV21-1
TGTGCCAGCAGAACACTAGGGGGGTTCACTGAAGCTTTCTTT	CASRTLGGFTEAFF	.	TRBJ1-1	.	14	TRBV27
TGCGCCAGCAGCTTGAACACAGATACGCAGTATTTT	CASSLNTDTQYF	.	TRBJ2-3	.	12	TRBV5-1
TGTGCCAGCAGGCCAGGAGGGGGCGCCGACTATGGCTACACCTTC	CASRPGGGADYGYTF	TRBD1	TRBJ1-2	.	15	TRBV5-4
TGTGCCAGCAGCTTAGCGCAGGGGGACTATGGCTACACCTTC	CASSLAQGDYGYTF	TRBD1	TRBJ1-2	.	14	TRBV7-2
TGCAGCGTTCAGGGAGCAAATGGAAAAAACGAGCAGTACTTC	CSVQGANGKNEQYF	.	TRBJ2-7	.	14	TRBV29-1
TGTGCCAGTAGTATGGATTCAGGGGGCTCTGAAGCTTTCTTT	CASSMDSGGSEAFF	TRBD1	TRBJ1-1	.	14	TRBV19
TGTGCCAGCAGCTTAGACCAGTACAATGAGCAGTTCTTC	CASSLDQYNEQFF	.	TRBJ2-1	.	13	TRBV11-3
TGTGCCAGTAGTGACGGACCCGCATTATGGACCGGGGAGCTGTTTTTT	CASSDGPALWTGELFF	.	TRBJ2-2	once	16	TRBV19
TGCGCCAGCAGCTCCCTTACACCGGGGGAACAAGAGACCCAGTACTTC	CASSSLTPGEQETQYF	.	TRBJ2-5	.	16	TRBV5-1
TGTGCCAGAACCATAGCTTTGGGACAGATCAATCAGCCCCAGCATTTT	CARTIALGQINQPQHF	TRBD1	TRBJ1-5	.	16	TRBV5-3
TGTGCCAGCAGCTTAGATCAGGGGCCCCAGCATTTT	CASSLDQGPQHF	.	TRBJ1-5	.	12	TRBV11-3
TGTGCCAGCAGCACTACGAAAGACAGTGCTATTCCCGGGGAGACCCAGTACTTC	CASSTTKDSAIPGETQYF	.	TRBJ2-5	.	18	TRBV7-9
TGTGCCAGCAGTACGTTAGGACCGGGCACAGATACGCAGTATTTT	CASSTLGPGTDTQYF	.	TRBJ2-3	.	15	TRBV6-5
TGCAGCGTCCCTGGGGACAGGGCGAGGACCTTC	CSVPGDRARTF	TRBD1	TRBJ1-2	.	11	TRBV29-1
TGTGCCAGCTCCCGGTCCCCGACCACAGATACGCAGTATTTT	CASSRSPTTDTQYF	.	TRBJ2-3	.	14	TRBV7-9
TGCGCCAGCAGTGAAGGGGGCGGCCAAGAGACCCAGTACTTC	CASSEGGGQETQYF	TRBD1	TRBJ2-5	.	14	TRBV10-1
TGTGCCAGCAGCCAACGGGGACAGGGGACCTACGAGCAGTACTTC	CASSQRGQGTYEQYF	TRBD1	TRBJ2-7	few	15	TRBV11-2
TGTGCCACCAGGACGGACAGGGGGCCGGCTAATGAAAAACTGTTTTTT	CATRTDRGPANEKLFF	TRBD1	TRBJ1-4	.	16	TRBV15